This TCR beta chain emerged from a study of response to subunit inactivated influenza vaccine. Study-wide findings and caveats: Authors suggested that a seasonal influenza vaccination recruits few new T cells each time.

Via MiXCR, TCRdb re-called the RT-PCR reads, giving one row per CDR3 protein. The table has hundreds of thousands of distinct CDR3 sequences, roughly 12% seen once. About this clonotype: What it recognizes is unknown.

CDR3 length: 13 amino acids. The V gene lost 7 bases and the J gene lost 3 bases, with 12 bases spanning the gap. Germline V gives CDR1 MDHEN, CDR2 SYDVKM. Sequences were derived from PBMCs from blood, sampled on the day of vaccination. The chain combines TRBV28 with TRBJ2-5; D gene unclear. The receptor comes from a man aged 45-65 years who received an inactivated influenza vaccine. The CDR3 nucleotides read TGTGCCAGCACACCCGACACGGAAGAGACCCAGTACTTC. Protein product: CASTPDTEETQYF. Filled out from reference TRBV28 and TRBJ2-5, the complete variable domain reads DVKVTQSSRYLVKRTGEKVFLECVQDMDHENMFWYRQDPGLGLRLIYFSYDVKMKEKGDIPEGYSVSREKKERFSLILESASTNQTSMYLCASTPDTEETQYFGPGTRLLVL.